These 32 T cell receptor beta chains originate from one sample sequenced in a study of brain metastases from non-small cell lung cancer (dated by TCRdb to the late 2010s). The library was built by means of the immunoSEQ multiplex PCR assay. In TCRdb, the immuneACCESS table is reduced to in-frame sequences with V and J assigned. These tables do not hold every clone; where another copy was compared, an unresolved V gene accounts for under half, and the others remain unexplained. Across this sample there are some 400 clones, with 85% to 90% seen only once. The ten largest make up roughly 15% of the sample. Sequencing used tumor-adjacent normal tissue. Source of these receptors: a donor aged 40 or over with non-small cell lung cancer.

This clone came up a few times. The chain couples TRBV5-1 to TRBJ1-4, with 7 bases aligning to TRBD1. The CDR3 is 16 residues long. Germline CDR1 reads SGHRS; CDR2 reads YFSETQ. V was clipped by 4 bases and J by 4 bases; unmatched bases: 10. CDR3 nucleotides: TGCGCCAGCAGCCCCCAGACAGGGAATCTTAATGAAAAACTGTTTTTT. It encodes CASSPQTGNLNEKLFF.

The chain has TRBV4-3 and TRBJ1-2, with 7 bases lining up with TRBD1. Germline V CDR1 and CDR2: LGHNA, YSLEER. J gave up 4 bases and V 0 bases, and 2 bases lay outside the gene matches. The CDR3 is made up of 14 amino acids. In DNA, the CDR3 is TGCGCCAGCAGCCAAGACCGGGACAGCTATGGCTACACCTTC. It is translated as CASSQDRDSYGYTF.

The chain is built from TRBV5-1 and TRBJ2-7, with TRBD1 matching 11 bases. The germline V gene has CDR1 SGHRS and CDR2 YFSETQ. V was pared by 4 bases and J by 0 bases, with 3 bases of the junction left unmatched. The CDR3 has 15 residues. The CDR3 region has the DNA TGCGCCAGCAGCCCCGGGACAGGGGGCTCCTACGAGCAGTACTTC. Translation gives CASSPGTGGSYEQYF.

This chain uses TRBV5-1 with TRBJ2-1; 9 nucleotides line up with TRBD1. Looked up from germline, CDR1 is SGHRS and CDR2 is YFSETQ. The CDR3 extends over 17 amino acids. Unmatched junction bases numbered 12, after V lost 4 bases and J lost 4 bases. The CDR3 sequence: CASSNPYDRGAYNEQFF. CDR3 DNA sequence: TGCGCCAGCAGCAACCCGTACGACAGGGGGGCTTACAATGAGCAGTTCTTC. Together with reference TRBV5-1 and TRBJ2-1, the CDR3 gives the full variable domain: KAGVTQTPRYLIKTRGQQVTLSCSPISGHRSVSWYQQTPGQGLQFLFEYFSETQRNKGNFPGRFSGRQFSNSRSEMNVSTLELGDSALYLCASSNPYDRGAYNEQFFGPGTRLTVL.

The chain uses TRBV5-6 and TRBJ2-5, with D perhaps matching TRBD2 (6 bases). CDR3 length: 13 amino acids. The V gene's germline CDR1 is SGHDT and CDR2 YYEEEE. Trimming pared 5 bases from V and 4 bases from J, leaving 12 bases between. CDR3 sequence: CASSAGSSETQYF. CDR3 nucleotides: TGTGCCAGCAGTGCGGGGTCATCAGAGACCCAGTACTTC.

This sequence joins TRBV7-2 and TRBJ2-5; D is perhaps TRBD2 (6 bases). CDR3 length: 15 residues. V lost 3 bases and J lost 2, with 13 bases in between. The germline gives CDR1 SGHTA, CDR2 FQGNSA. CDR3 loop: CASSLSGTSQETQYF. CDR3 bases: TGTGCCAGCAGCTTGTCCGGGACTTCACAAGAGACCCAGTACTTC.

In nucleotides, the CDR3 is TGTGCCAGCAGCTTGGGGCGCCTCGGCTCGGAGACCCAGTACTTC. Protein: CASSLGRLGSETQYF. The rearrangement links TRBV5-8 to TRBJ2-5; D not certain. CDR3 length equals 15 residues. The V gene's germline CDR1 is SGHTS and CDR2 YDEGEE. The V end was cut by 0 bases, the J end by 5 bases, with 14 bases between.

The gene calls are TRBV18 and TRBJ1-1; D perhaps matches TRBD1 (5 bases). The CDR3 contains 16 residues. Trimming left V 0 bases short and J 4 bases short, with 15 bases between. The germline gives CDR1 KGHSH, CDR2 LQKENI. CDR3 DNA: TGTGCCAGCTCACCACCGGGGCCAGGGAGGGGCACTGAAGCTTTCTTT. Protein sequence: CASSPPGPGRGTEAFF.

The chain links TRBV11-3 to TRBJ2-7; maybe TRBD1 (6 bases). CDR1 and CDR2 from the germline V gene are SGHNT and YENEEA. The CDR3 spans 14 residues. V dropped 5 bases and J dropped 3 bases, with 14 bases sitting between them. CDR3 region: CASSMGDTFYEQYF. CDR3 bases: TGTGCCAGCAGCATGGGGGACACTTTCTACGAGCAGTACTTC.

The J gene is TRBJ1-2, the V gene TRBV4-3; D call uncertain. Germline CDR1 and CDR2: LGHNA and YSLEER. This CDR3 spans 15 amino acids. V gave up 3 bases and J gave up 4 bases, with 15 bases separating them. The CDR3 sequence is CASSHSPGPRYGYTF. The CDR3 DNA reads as TGCGCCAGCAGCCATTCTCCGGGCCCACGCTATGGCTACACCTTC.

The chain recombines TRBV12-3 or TRBV12-4 with TRBJ2-2, with D hard to call. With 4 bases removed from V and 2 bases from J, the gap between germline ends came to 5 bases. CDR3 size: 13 residues. This CDR3 is CASSSYNTGELFF. DNA of the CDR3: TGTGCCAGCAGTTCTTACAACACCGGGGAGCTGTTTTTT.

This clone is classed as hyperexpanded. The chain is built from TRBV12-3 or TRBV12-4 and TRBJ1-6; no reliable D call. The ends were cut back, 2 bases at V and 10 bases at J, with 9 bases in the middle. This CDR3 region has 13 residues. DNA for the CDR3: TGTGCCAGCAGTTTAAATCTGGGGTCACCCCTCCACTTT. It yields the protein CASSLNLGSPLHF.

The genes are TRBV4-3 and TRBJ2-3; 10 bases line up with TRBD2. Germline V gene sequence: CDR1 LGHNA, CDR2 YSLEER. The ends lost 1 base at V and 0 bases at J; junction bases unmatched: 4. The CDR3 is 17 amino acids. The CDR3 loop is CASSQGGLAASTDTQYF. The DNA of the CDR3 is TGCGCCAGCAGCCAAGGTGGACTAGCGGCTAGCACAGATACGCAGTATTTT.

The chain carries TRBV7-9 and TRBJ1-1; D gene uncertain. Germline values: CDR1 SEHNR, CDR2 FQNEAQ (reference sequence). The CDR3 sequence is 12 residues long. V lost 1 base and J lost 6, with 6 bases in between. As DNA, the CDR3 is TGTGCCAGCAGCTTAGGGACTTCTGAAGCTTTCTTT. Protein: CASSLGTSEAFF. Complete variable domain (other parts from reference TRBV7-9 and TRBJ1-1): DTGVSQNPRHKITKRGQNVTFRCDPISEHNRLYWYRQTLGQGPEFLTYFQNEAQLEKSRLLSDRFSAERPKGSFSTLEIQRTEQGDSAMYLCASSLGTSEAFFGQGTRLTVV.

This chain uses TRBV19 with TRBJ1-6, with no clear D. The CDR3 is 14 residues long. Trimming left V 4 bases short and J 3 bases short, with 7 bases between. Per the germline V gene, CDR1 is LNHDA and CDR2 is SQIVND (reference sequence). DNA for the CDR3: TGTGCCAGTAGTACACCAGTCTATAATTCACCCCTCCACTTT. This gives the protein CASSTPVYNSPLHF.

V usage is TRBV19 and J usage is TRBJ1-5, with D possibly TRBD1 on 5 matching bases. V was shortened by 1 base and J by 1 base, with 8 bases between the two germline ends. From germline, CDR1 is LNHDA and CDR2 SQIVND (reference sequence). The CDR3 is 15 residues long. CDR3 sequence reads: CASSIVKGSNQPQHF. CDR3 bases: TGTGCCAGTAGTATAGTAAAGGGGAGCAATCAGCCCCAGCATTTT.

V and J are TRBV2 and TRBJ2-3; D is perhaps TRBD2 (5 bases). Between the trimmed V and J ends, which lost 2 bases and 13 bases, there was a span of 16 bases. The CDR3 covers 13 residues. Germline V gene data show CDR1 as SNHLY and CDR2 as FYNNEI. DNA for the CDR3: TGTGCCAGCAGTGAATCGCTTCGGACTCAAAAGTATTTT. Its translation is CASSESLRTQKYF.

V and J are TRBV9 and TRBJ2-3; D possibly corresponds to TRBD1 (5 bases). The CDR3 contains 14 residues. Germline CDR1 reads SGDLS; CDR2 reads YYNGEE. V lost 2 bases to trimming and J lost 6 bases, with 13 bases between them. This CDR3 reads CASSVVQGRDTQYF. Here the CDR3 DNA reads TGTGCCAGCAGCGTCGTGCAGGGTCGGGATACGCAGTATTTT.

CDR3 DNA sequence: TGCGCCAGCAGCCGTTCCCGGGACAGCCCTAGTGAAAAACTGTTTTTT. Its translation: CASSRSRDSPSEKLFF. The V and J genes are TRBV4-3 and TRBJ1-4; 7 bases fit TRBD1. In germline, CDR1 is LGHNA, CDR2 YSLEER. The CDR3 totals 16 residues. V trimming: 4 bases; J trimming: 7 bases; junction bases outside the gene matches: 12.

The chain links TRBV7-2 to TRBJ2-5; the match to TRBD2 covers 9 bases. Germline V gene data show CDR1 as SGHTA and CDR2 as FQGNSA. Trimming cost V 6 bases and J 5 bases; bases outside gene matches: 4. The CDR3 contains 13 residues. The CDR3 region is CASSGTSRETQYF. The CDR3 bases are TGTGCCAGCAGTGGGACTAGCAGGGAGACCCAGTACTTC.

This clone was recorded once. The chain recombines TRBV18 with TRBJ2-5; D possibly corresponds to TRBD1 (7 bases). The CDR3 covers 14 residues. V lost 2 bases and J lost 7, with 14 bases in between. Germline values: CDR1 KGHSH, CDR2 LQKENI. CDR3 protein: CASSPGGGVGTQYF. The CDR3, as DNA: TGTGCCAGCTCACCAGGAGGGGGCGTAGGGACCCAGTACTTC.

The chain has TRBV24-1 and TRBJ2-3; TRBD2 matches at 9 bases. CDR1 is KGHDR, CDR2 SFDVKD, per germline. The CDR3 is 18 amino acids. The junction had 13 bases not matched to a gene; V was cut back by 1 base and J by 6 bases. CDR3 residues: CATSDFFGTSIGGDTQYF. CDR3 nucleotide sequence: TGTGCCACCAGTGATTTCTTCGGGACTAGCATAGGAGGGGATACGCAGTATTTT.

This clone was seen only once. This chain joins TRBV12-3 or TRBV12-4 and TRBJ1-2; D is unclear. Trimming removed 5 bases from V and 4 bases from J, with 11 bases in between. The CDR3 runs to 13 residues. Here the CDR3 reads CASSQDSLYGYTF. The DNA of the CDR3 is TGTGCCAGCAGTCAAGATAGTCTCTATGGCTACACCTTC.

The V gene is TRBV5-4, the J gene TRBJ1-2, with 8 nucleotides matching TRBD1. Germline-derived CDR1 and CDR2 are SGHNT and YYREEE (reference sequence). Trimming at V came to 4 bases and at J to 7 bases, leaving 3 bases not matched to a gene. The CDR3 has 12 residues. The CDR3: CASSQDRAGYTF. CDR3 sequence (DNA): TGTGCCAGCAGCCAGGACAGGGCTGGCTACACCTTC.

The CDR3 sequence: CASSQWGQQNTEAFF. The CDR3 coding sequence is TGTGCCAGCAGCCAGTGGGGACAGCAAAACACTGAAGCTTTCTTT. The rearrangement joins TRBV7-9 to TRBJ1-1, with 7 nucleotides matching TRBD1. The germline CDR1 and CDR2 sequences are SEHNR and FQNEAQ (reference sequence). The V and J ends lost 5 bases and 2 bases, in that order; junction bases with no gene match: 8. The CDR3 sequence is 15 residues long.

This chain links TRBV10-3 with TRBJ1-1, with D maybe TRBD1 (6 bases). Germline V gives CDR1 ENHRY, CDR2 SYGVKD. The CDR3 spans 12 residues. Between the trimmed V and J ends, which lost 11 bases and 4 bases, there was a span of 14 bases. Here the CDR3 DNA reads TGTGCCGTGCAGGGGTCGGTCACTGAAGCTTTCTTT. Residues: CAVQGSVTEAFF.

The rearrangement joins TRBV9 to TRBJ2-3, with 12 bases lining up with TRBD2. The J segment lost 1 base and the V segment lost 3 bases, leaving 9 bases of the junction unmatched. The CDR3 loop spans 18 amino acids. The germline V gene has CDR1 SGDLS and CDR2 YYNGEE. The CDR3 DNA reads TGTGCCAGCAGCGCCGGACTAGCGGGGAGCTCTGGCACAGATACGCAGTATTTT. This translates into CASSAGLAGSSGTDTQYF.

The chain carries TRBV29-1 and TRBJ2-7; the match to TRBD1 covers 8 bases. Germline V CDR1 and CDR2: SQVTM, ANQGSEA. V lost 5 bases and J lost 3; bases outside the gene matches: 3. The length of the CDR3 is 12 residues. CDR3 nucleotide sequence: TGCAGCGTTACCGGGACAGGCTACGAGCAGTACTTC. It encodes CSVTGTGYEQYF.

The V and J genes are TRBV13 and TRBJ1-4; no firm D call. The germline V gene has CDR1 PRHDT and CDR2 FYEKMQ (reference sequence). The CDR3 length is 15 residues. V was clipped by 0 bases and J by 4 bases, with 9 bases between them. The CDR3: CASSLGPSFNEKLFF. The CDR3 DNA sequence: TGTGCCAGCAGCTTAGGTCCCAGTTTTAATGAAAAACTGTTTTTT.

The chain carries TRBV7-2 and TRBJ2-7; D not certain. This CDR3 region has 12 residues. The germline V and J ends were trimmed by 4 bases and 4 bases, with 8 bases remaining between them. Germline V gene sequence: CDR1 SGHTA, CDR2 FQGNSA. The CDR3 loop is CASSSFGYEQYF. The DNA for the CDR3 is TGTGCCAGCAGCTCCTTTGGGTACGAGCAGTACTTC.

The J gene is TRBJ1-2, the V gene TRBV18, with a weak D call TRBD1 (5 bases). This CDR3 contains 14 residues. Deletions cut 3 bases from V and 8 bases from J, with 16 bases between. CDR1 KGHSH and CDR2 LQKENI come from the germline V gene. As DNA, the CDR3 is TGTGCCAGCTCACCTAATGGGCAGGGTGGAGGCTACACCTTC. This sequence encodes CASSPNGQGGGYTF.

This clone was found a few times. The chain employs TRBV19 and TRBJ1-6; possible D gene TRBD1, 5 bases. V was clipped by 5 bases and J by 9 bases, with 14 bases between them. Germline CDR1 reads LNHDA; CDR2 reads SQIVND (reference sequence). The CDR3 totals 14 residues. In nucleotides, the CDR3 is TGTGCCAGTAGTTTCAGGGATTTTGGTTCACCCCTCCACTTT. Translating gives CASSFRDFGSPLHF. The full variable domain, in which reference TRBV19 and TRBJ1-6 provide the parts outside the CDR3, is DGGITQSPKYLFRKEGQNVTLSCEQNLNHDAMYWYRQDPGQGLRLIYYSQIVNDFQKGDIAEGYSVSREKKESFPLTVTSAQKNPTAFYLCASSFRDFGSPLHFGNGTRLTVT.